This T cell receptor (beta chain) is from a study of CD8+ T cells in alopecia areata. The CDR3 runs to 15 residues. Germline V gene sequence: CDR1 SGDLS, CDR2 YYNGEE. V lost 4 bases and J lost 4; bases outside the gene matches: 4. Cell sorting on a FACSAria was used to separate CD4+ and CD8+ T cells from the PBMCs. Study-level results: Scalp sample sequencing also detects resident alphabeta T cells of normal skin.

With regard to this clone: The antigen is unknown.

Isolated RNA was reverse transcribed into cDNA used as the sequencing template. Profiled with immunoSEQ multiplex PCR; TCRdb holds only in-frame clones, not every one. Of more than 95,000 clones in the sample, approximately 42% were seen once. Sequencing input: CD4+ T cells sorted from blood. The chain joins TRBV9 to TRBJ2-2, with 10 bases identical to TRBD2. The sequence was collected from a human donor with alopecia areata. The CDR3 nucleotides are TGTGCCAGCAGCCCTCTAGCGGGGGCCACCGGGGAGCTGTTTTTT. Translating it yields CASSPLAGATGELFF.